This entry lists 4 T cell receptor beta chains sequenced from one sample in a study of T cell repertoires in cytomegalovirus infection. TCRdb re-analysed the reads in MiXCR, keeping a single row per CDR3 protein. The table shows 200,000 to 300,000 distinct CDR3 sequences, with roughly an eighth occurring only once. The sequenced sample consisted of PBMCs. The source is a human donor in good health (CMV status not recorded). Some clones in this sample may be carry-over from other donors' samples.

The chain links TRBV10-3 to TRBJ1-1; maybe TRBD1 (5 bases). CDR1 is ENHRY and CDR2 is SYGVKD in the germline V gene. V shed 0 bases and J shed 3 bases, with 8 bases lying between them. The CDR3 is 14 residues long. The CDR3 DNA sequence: TGTGCCATCAGTGAGTCGATAGGGGACACTGAAGCTTTCTTT. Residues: CAISESIGDTEAFF.

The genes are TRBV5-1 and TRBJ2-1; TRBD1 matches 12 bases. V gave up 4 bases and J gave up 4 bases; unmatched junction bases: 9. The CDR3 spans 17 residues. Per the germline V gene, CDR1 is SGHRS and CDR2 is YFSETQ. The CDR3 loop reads CASSGRDRGLRYNEQFF. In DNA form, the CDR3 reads TGCGCCAGCAGCGGCAGGGACAGGGGGCTTAGATACAATGAGCAGTTCTTC.

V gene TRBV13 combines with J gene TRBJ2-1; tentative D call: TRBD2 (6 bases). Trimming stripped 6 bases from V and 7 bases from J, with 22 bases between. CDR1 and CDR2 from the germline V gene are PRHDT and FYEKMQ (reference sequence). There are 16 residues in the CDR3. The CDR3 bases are TGTGCCAGCAGTTTACGCCGGGACTCAGTCTGGAATGAGCAGTTCTTC. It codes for CASSLRRDSVWNEQFF.

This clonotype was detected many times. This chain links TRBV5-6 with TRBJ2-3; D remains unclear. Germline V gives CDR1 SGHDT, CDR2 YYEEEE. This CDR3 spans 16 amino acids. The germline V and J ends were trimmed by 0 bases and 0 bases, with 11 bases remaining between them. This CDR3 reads CASSLGTTLSTDTQYF. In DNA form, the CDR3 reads TGTGCCAGCAGCTTGGGCACAACGCTTAGCACAGATACGCAGTATTTT.